This entry lists 9 T cell receptor beta chains sequenced from one sample in a study of cytomegalovirus exposure and HLA in healthy donors. PCR involved 60 Vbeta and 13 Jbeta primers. Method: immunoSEQ multiplex PCR; TCRdb's copy keeps in-frame clones and lacks some. Of under 200,000 clones listed, 84% are singletons. Sequenced material: PBMCs. Receptor source: a man younger than 40 in good health and CMV-seronegative.

The chain links TRBV6-5 to TRBJ2-1, with D uncertain. V gave up 6 bases and J gave up 3 bases, with 6 bases separating them. CDR3 length: 12 residues. Germline CDR1 reads MNHEY; CDR2 reads SVGAGI. This CDR3 is CASRASYNEQFF. Written as DNA, the CDR3 is TGTGCCAGCAGGGCTAGCTACAATGAGCAGTTCTTC.

The V and J genes are TRBV18 and TRBJ2-7, with a tentative D call TRBD2 (6 bases). V was pared by 3 bases and J by 2 bases, with 20 bases between. There are 17 residues in the CDR3. Germline CDR1 reads KGHSH; CDR2 reads LQKENI. CDR3 nucleotide sequence: TGTGCCAGCTCACCGAGAGGCGGGGCGGGGCCCCCCTACGAGCAGTACTTC. Translating it yields CASSPRGGAGPPYEQYF.

The CDR3 sequence is CASSRVVGEQYF. The DNA of the CDR3 is TGTGCCAGCAGCAGGGTCGTTGGGGAGCAGTACTTC. This rearrangement joins TRBV6-5 to TRBJ2-7, with D perhaps matching TRBD1 (5 bases). V was shortened by 6 bases and J by 7 bases, with 13 bases between the two germline ends. CDR1 MNHEY and CDR2 SVGAGI come from the germline V gene. The CDR3 runs to 12 residues.

This chain joins TRBV29-1 and TRBJ2-6, with TRBD2 as a possible D gene (5 bases). Trimming left V 4 bases short and J 4 bases short, with 5 bases between. Germline loops: CDR1 SQVTM, CDR2 ANQGSEA. The CDR3 covers 12 residues. The CDR3 spells CSVAGGANVLTF. CDR3 bases: TGCAGCGTTGCGGGGGGGGCCAACGTCCTGACTTTC.

In this sample, this clone turned up a few times. The chain uses TRBV7-8 and TRBJ2-7; 10 bases fit TRBD2. The germline V gene encodes CDR1 SGHVS and CDR2 FQNEAQ. The V gene end was trimmed by 5 bases and the J gene end by 4 bases; junction bases not matched to a gene: 8. The CDR3 spans 15 residues. The CDR3 is CASSPTLAGVYEQYF. CDR3 in DNA: TGTGCCAGCAGCCCCACGCTAGCGGGAGTGTACGAGCAGTACTTC.

The chain combines TRBV27 with TRBJ2-5, with a weak D call TRBD1 (6 bases). V was trimmed by 2 bases and J by 7 bases, leaving 17 bases between them. This CDR3 is built from 15 residues. Germline CDR1 and CDR2: MNHEY and SMNVEV (reference sequence). This CDR3 reads CASSLRLGAALTQYF. CDR3 nucleotide sequence: TGTGCCAGCAGTTTACGTTTGGGGGCAGCCCTGACCCAGTACTTC.

The chain is built from TRBV27 and TRBJ1-1; the D gene is possibly TRBD1 (5 bases). CDR1 and CDR2 (germline): MNHEY, SMNVEV (reference sequence). Trimming shortened V by 3 bases and J by 2 bases, and 7 bases separated the two germline ends. The CDR3 has 13 amino acids. The CDR3 spells CASSFQGNTEAFF. The CDR3, as DNA: TGTGCCAGCAGTTTCCAGGGTAACACTGAAGCTTTCTTT.

The gene calls are TRBV5-1 and TRBJ1-4; 9 bases map to TRBD1. The germline gives CDR1 SGHRS, CDR2 YFSETQ. This CDR3 region has 16 residues. The ends lost 2 bases at V and 8 bases at J; junction bases unmatched: 10. The CDR3 region is CASSLEQGARDEKLFF. The CDR3 nucleotides read TGCGCCAGCAGCTTAGAACAGGGGGCGCGGGACGAAAAACTGTTTTTT.

The genes are TRBV15 and TRBJ2-7; D is possibly TRBD1 (5 bases). This CDR3 has 13 amino acids. V lost 0 bases to trimming and J lost 10 bases, with 13 bases between them. Germline-derived CDR1 and CDR2 are LNHNV and YYDKDF (reference sequence). CDR3 sequence: CATSREIGQGQYF. The CDR3 DNA follows: TGTGCCACCAGCAGAGAGATCGGGCAGGGACAGTACTTC.